These 21 T cell receptor beta chains were sequenced from one sample in a study of T cell responses to AZD1222 COVID-19 vaccine. The assay was immunoSEQ multiplex PCR, and TCRdb's table has in-frame clones only and misses some. The sample includes 100,000 to 150,000 clones, about nine tenths of them seen just once. The sequencing used peripheral blood, collected on day 0 of AZD1222 vaccination. The source is an adult in good health.

This sequence joins TRBV21-1 and TRBJ2-7. TRBV21-1 is listed as a pseudogene. There are 12 residues in the CDR3. Written as DNA, the CDR3 is TGTGCCAGCAGCAAAGTAAGGTCCGAGCAGTACTTC. This translates into CASSKVRSEQYF.

The chain links TRBV29-1 to TRBJ1-3, with D maybe TRBD1 (6 bases). Trimming took off 7 bases at V and 3 bases at J, with 13 bases between the two ends. Germline V gene lookup returns CDR1 SQVTM and CDR2 ANQGSEA. The CDR3 runs 13 residues. The CDR3 DNA reads TGCAGCGAGACAGGTCAAAATGGAAACACCATATATTTT. This codes for CSETGQNGNTIYF.

The chain has TRBV5-1 and TRBJ2-7; the D call may be TRBD1 or TRBD2 (6 bases each). V was trimmed by 2 bases and J by 0 bases, leaving 12 bases between them. CDR1 and CDR2 (germline): SGHRS, YFSETQ. This CDR3 contains 15 residues. CDR3 DNA sequence: TGCGCCAGCAGCTTTCAAGGGGGGAGCTCCTACGAGCAGTACTTC. This translates into CASSFQGGSSYEQYF. The complete variable domain, with remaining parts taken from reference TRBV5-1 and TRBJ2-7, reads KAGVTQTPRYLIKTRGQQVTLSCSPISGHRSVSWYQQTPGQGLQFLFEYFSETQRNKGNFPGRFSGRQFSNSRSEMNVSTLELGDSALYLCASSFQGGSSYEQYFGPGTRLTVT.

The CDR3 spells CASRLADKTSTDTQYF. The CDR3, as DNA: TGTGCAAGTCGCTTAGCGGACAAAACTAGCACAGATACGCAGTATTTT. The genes are TRBV12-2 and TRBJ2-3; TRBD1, the D gene given by the table, was not confirmed from the DNA. TRBV12-2 is recorded as a pseudogene. This CDR3 is built from 16 residues.

V usage is TRBV5-5 and J usage is TRBJ2-7; TRBD1 matches at 10 bases. The CDR3 is made up of 16 amino acids. Trimming at V came to 3 bases and at J to 4 bases, leaving 10 bases not matched to a gene. Germline lookup yields CDR1 SGHKS and CDR2 YYEKEE (reference sequence). The CDR3 region is CASSWSSGTGAYEQYF. CDR3 nucleotide sequence: TGTGCCAGCAGCTGGTCTTCCGGGACAGGGGCGTACGAGCAGTACTTC.

This CDR3 is CASSLGRAGTEAFF. CDR3 sequence (DNA): TGCGCCAGCAGCCTAGGCAGGGCGGGCACTGAAGCTTTCTTT. The V gene is TRBV4-1, the J gene TRBJ1-1; a possible D gene is TRBD1 (5 bases). CDR1 is MGHRA, CDR2 YSYEKL, per germline. The CDR3 runs 14 residues. V was pared by 4 bases and J by 4 bases, with 13 bases between.

The chain links TRBV6-5 to TRBJ1-2, with D tentatively TRBD1 (6 bases). This CDR3 is 15 amino acids long. V was shortened by 6 bases and J by 7 bases, with 21 bases between the two germline ends. From germline, CDR1 is MNHEY and CDR2 SVGAGI. The CDR3 DNA reads as TGTGCCAGCAGCCCCCTTACAGGGAGAATTAGTGGCTACACCTTC. Its translation is CASSPLTGRISGYTF.

V gene TRBV18 combines with J gene TRBJ1-1, with a possible D match to TRBD1 (6 bases). CDR1 and CDR2 (germline): KGHSH, LQKENI. The CDR3 loop spans 17 amino acids. V lost 5 bases and J lost 4, with 23 bases in between. CDR3 sequence reads: CASSSQGLVSGRTEAFF. The CDR3 DNA sequence: TGTGCCAGCTCATCACAGGGTTTGGTATCGGGGCGCACTGAAGCTTTCTTT.

The chain joins TRBV9 to TRBJ2-1, with 10 bases fitting TRBD2. This CDR3 spans 16 amino acids. Trimming removed 1 base from V and 10 bases from J; junction bases left unmatched: 11. From germline, CDR1 is SGDLS and CDR2 YYNGEE. The CDR3 DNA reads TGTGCCAGCAGCGTAAAGCTAGCGGGGGTGCCCGCGGAGCAGTTCTTC. Protein: CASSVKLAGVPAEQFF.

The rearrangement joins TRBV28 to TRBJ2-5; 7 nucleotides align to TRBD2. The V gene's germline CDR1 is MDHEN and CDR2 SYDVKM. J gave up 5 bases and V 7 bases, and 4 bases lay outside the gene matches. This CDR3 has 12 residues. The CDR3 DNA follows: TGTGCCAGCAACCACGGGGGGGAGACCCAGTACTTC. Amino acids: CASNHGGETQYF.

V usage is TRBV9 and J usage is TRBJ2-1; 9 bases align to TRBD1. The CDR3 runs to 14 residues. Germline V gives CDR1 SGDLS, CDR2 YYNGEE. V shed 4 bases and J 7 bases; nucleotides not matched to a gene: 6. This CDR3 is CASSWTGAGNEQFF. The CDR3 bases are TGTGCCAGCAGCTGGACAGGGGCTGGTAATGAGCAGTTCTTC.

The genes are TRBV2 and TRBJ2-2, with 11 bases identical to TRBD2. There are 15 residues in the CDR3. Trimming cost V 11 bases and J 3 bases; bases outside gene matches: 8. The germline gives CDR1 SNHLY, CDR2 FYNNEI. The CDR3 DNA reads TGTGCCGGTACTAGCGGGAGTTCTTACACCGGGGAGCTGTTTTTT. As protein: CAGTSGSSYTGELFF.

This sequence joins TRBV10-2 and TRBJ1-5, with 10 bases matching TRBD1. With V trimmed by 9 bases and J by 10 bases, 6 bases remained unmatched. CDR3 size: 12 residues. The germline V gene has CDR1 WSHSY and CDR2 SAAADI. The CDR3 DNA is TGCGCCAGTCGACAGGGGGCAGAACCCCAGCATTTT. This gives the protein CASRQGAEPQHF.

This chain uses TRBV11-3 with TRBJ2-3; 10 nucleotides agree with TRBD2. This CDR3 spans 18 amino acids. The junction had 12 bases not matched to a gene; V was cut back by 0 bases and J by 6 bases. In germline, CDR1 is SGHNT, CDR2 YENEEA. This chain's CDR3 is CASSLEELSGRAGDTQYF. Here the CDR3 DNA reads TGTGCCAGCAGCTTAGAGGAGCTGAGCGGGAGGGCCGGGGATACGCAGTATTTT. Drawing the rest from reference TRBV11-3 and TRBJ2-3, the complete variable domain is EAGVVQSPRYKIIEKKQPVAFWCNPISGHNTLYWYLQNLGQGPELLIRYENEEAVDDSQLPKDRFSAERLKGVDSTLKIQPAELGDSAVYLCASSLEELSGRAGDTQYFGPGTRLTVL.

The chain has TRBV11-2 and TRBJ1-6, with a possible D match to TRBD1 (5 bases). The V end was cut by 2 bases, the J end by 8 bases, with 13 bases between. CDR1 and CDR2 from the germline V gene are SGHAT and FQNNGV. This CDR3 spans 15 amino acids. In nucleotides, the CDR3 is TGTGCCAGCAGCTTATTTGCAGGGTCGGATTCACCCCTCCACTTT. Its protein product is CASSLFAGSDSPLHF.

J is TRBJ2-5 and V is TRBV5-8; 11 bases line up with TRBD2. The CDR3 covers 11 residues. The ends lost 2 bases at V and 14 bases at J; junction bases unmatched: 2. Germline lookup yields CDR1 SGHTS and CDR2 YDEGEE. The CDR3 reads CASSFSGRGYF. The CDR3 DNA is TGTGCCAGCAGCTTTAGCGGGAGGGGATACTTC.

V gene TRBV3-1 (or the pseudogene TRBV3-2) combines with J gene TRBJ1-6; no clear D. Per the germline V gene, CDR1 is LGHDT and CDR2 is YNNKEL (reference sequence). This CDR3 has 11 amino acids. The ends were cut back, 6 bases at V and 8 bases at J, with 5 bases in the middle. The CDR3 spells CASRKDSPLHF. CDR3 nucleotides: TGTGCCAGCAGAAAGGATTCACCCCTCCACTTT.

The gene calls are TRBV11-2 and TRBJ1-3; D not resolved. V was clipped by 5 bases and J by 0 bases, with 5 bases between them. This CDR3 has 13 amino acids. Germline-derived CDR1 and CDR2 are SGHAT and FQNNGV. CDR3: CASSHNSGNTIYF. The CDR3 DNA follows: TGTGCCAGCAGCCACAACTCTGGAAACACCATATATTTT.

The genes are TRBV6-1 and TRBJ1-2; D gene ambiguous. Trimming took off 2 bases at V and 5 bases at J, with 18 bases between the two ends. The germline gives CDR1 MNHNS, CDR2 SASEGT. This CDR3 comprises 16 residues. The CDR3 region has the DNA TGTGCCAGCAGTGAATCTATTGGTGGGGTGATTTATGGCTACACCTTC. It specifies CASSESIGGVIYGYTF.

Here the CDR3 reads CASSLNTVNQPQHF. CDR3 in DNA: TGTGCCAGCAGTTTAAACACCGTCAATCAGCCCCAGCATTTT. The rearrangement links TRBV28 to TRBJ1-5, with D unclear. CDR3 length: 14 amino acids. Trimming left V 2 bases short and J 3 bases short, with 8 bases between. Germline V gene sequence: CDR1 MDHEN, CDR2 SYDVKM.

The V call is TRBV27, the J call TRBJ1-3; TRBD1 agrees at 8 bases. The CDR3 contains 13 residues. CDR1 and CDR2 from the germline V gene are MNHEY and SMNVEV (reference sequence). V dropped 6 bases and J dropped 4; count of bases not matched to a gene: 2. CDR3 sequence (DNA): TGTGCCAGCAGAGGGACAGGAGGAAACACCATATATTTT. As protein: CASRGTGGNTIYF.